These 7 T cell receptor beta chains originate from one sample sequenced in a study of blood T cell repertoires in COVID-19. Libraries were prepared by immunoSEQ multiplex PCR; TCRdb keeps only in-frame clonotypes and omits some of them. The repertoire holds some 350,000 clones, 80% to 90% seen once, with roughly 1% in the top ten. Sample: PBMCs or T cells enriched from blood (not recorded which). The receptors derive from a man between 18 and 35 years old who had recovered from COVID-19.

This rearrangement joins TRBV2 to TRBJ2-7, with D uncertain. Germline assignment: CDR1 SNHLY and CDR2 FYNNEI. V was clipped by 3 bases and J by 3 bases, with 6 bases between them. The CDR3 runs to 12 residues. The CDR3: CASSDVSYEQYF. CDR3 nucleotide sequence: TGTGCCAGCAGTGATGTCAGCTACGAGCAGTACTTC.

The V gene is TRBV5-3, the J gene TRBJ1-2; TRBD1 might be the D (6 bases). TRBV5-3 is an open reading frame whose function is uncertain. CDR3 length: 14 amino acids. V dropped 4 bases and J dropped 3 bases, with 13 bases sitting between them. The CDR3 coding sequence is TGTGCCAGAAGCCCCCGAGGGACATACTATGGCTACACCTTC. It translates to CARSPRGTYYGYTF.

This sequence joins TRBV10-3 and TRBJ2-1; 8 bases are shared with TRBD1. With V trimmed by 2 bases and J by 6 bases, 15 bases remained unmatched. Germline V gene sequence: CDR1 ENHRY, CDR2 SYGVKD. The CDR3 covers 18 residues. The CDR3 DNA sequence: TGTGCCATCAGTGAGACCTTTAGACAGGGGAAGGGTGTCAATGAGCAGTTCTTC. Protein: CAISETFRQGKGVNEQFF.

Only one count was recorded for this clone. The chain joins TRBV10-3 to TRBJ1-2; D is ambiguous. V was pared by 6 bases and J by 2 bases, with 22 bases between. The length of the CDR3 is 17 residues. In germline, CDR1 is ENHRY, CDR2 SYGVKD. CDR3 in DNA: TGTGCCATCAGCGGAGGCCGCCGGTTGGTGGGGAACTATGGCTACACCTTC. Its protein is CAISGGRRLVGNYGYTF.

The CDR3 loop is CASSMNLNTISEEPQHF. In nucleotides, the CDR3 is TGTGCCAGTAGTATGAATTTGAACACCATCTCAGAGGAGCCCCAGCATTTT. This chain connects TRBV19 to TRBJ1-5, with D unresolved. The V gene lost 3 bases and the J gene lost 8 bases, with 23 bases spanning the gap. The CDR3 length is 17 residues. From germline, CDR1 is LNHDA and CDR2 SQIVND (reference sequence).

This CDR3 is CATRQGKRTDTQYF. CDR3 nucleotide sequence: TGCGCCACCCGACAGGGTAAAAGAACAGATACGCAGTATTTT. The V gene is TRBV10-2, the J gene TRBJ2-3, with 7 positions matching TRBD1. V dropped 10 bases and J dropped 3; count of bases not matched to a gene: 10. Germline V lookup: CDR1 WSHSY, CDR2 SAAADI. This CDR3 region has 14 residues.

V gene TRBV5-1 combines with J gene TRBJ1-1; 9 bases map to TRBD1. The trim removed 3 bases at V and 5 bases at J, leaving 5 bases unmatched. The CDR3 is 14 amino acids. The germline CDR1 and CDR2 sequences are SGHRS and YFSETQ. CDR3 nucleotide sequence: TGCGCCAGCAGCTGGGGACAGGGATGGACTGAAGCTTTCTTT. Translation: CASSWGQGWTEAFF.